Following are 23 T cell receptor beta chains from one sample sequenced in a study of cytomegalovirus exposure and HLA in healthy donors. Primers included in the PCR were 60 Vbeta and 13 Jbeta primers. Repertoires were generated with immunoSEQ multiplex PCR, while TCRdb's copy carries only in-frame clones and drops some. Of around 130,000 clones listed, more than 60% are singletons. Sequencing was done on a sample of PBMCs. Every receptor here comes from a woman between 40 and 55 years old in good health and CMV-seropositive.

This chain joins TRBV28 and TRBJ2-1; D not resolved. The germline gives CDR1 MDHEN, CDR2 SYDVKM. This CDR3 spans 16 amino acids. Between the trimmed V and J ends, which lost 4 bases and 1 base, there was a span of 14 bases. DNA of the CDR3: TGTGCCAGCAGTTCCGCAATTTTTGAGTCCTACAATGAGCAGTTCTTC. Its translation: CASSSAIFESYNEQFF.

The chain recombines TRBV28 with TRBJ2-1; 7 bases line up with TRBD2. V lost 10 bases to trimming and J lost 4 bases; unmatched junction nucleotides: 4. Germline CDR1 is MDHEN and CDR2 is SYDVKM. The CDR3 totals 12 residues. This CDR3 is CATLAVYNEQFF. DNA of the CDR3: TGTGCCACTCTAGCGGTTTACAATGAGCAGTTCTTC. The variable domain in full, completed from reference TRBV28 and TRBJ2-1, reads DVKVTQSSRYLVKRTGEKVFLECVQDMDHENMFWYRQDPGLGLRLIYFSYDVKMKEKGDIPEGYSVSREKKERFSLILESASTNQTSMYLCATLAVYNEQFFGPGTRLTVL.

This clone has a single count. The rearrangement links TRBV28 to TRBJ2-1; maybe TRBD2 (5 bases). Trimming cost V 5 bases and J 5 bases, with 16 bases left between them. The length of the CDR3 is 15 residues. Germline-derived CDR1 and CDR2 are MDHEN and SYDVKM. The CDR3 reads CASSQRILQNNEQFF. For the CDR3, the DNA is TGTGCCAGCAGTCAGCGGATCCTCCAAAACAATGAGCAGTTCTTC.

CDR3 protein: CASSPAGRGGTTDTQYF. In DNA form, the CDR3 reads TGTGCCAGCAGCCCAGCCGGCCGGGGGGGTACCACAGATACGCAGTATTTT. V is TRBV7-2 and J is TRBJ2-3; 8 bases match TRBD2. CDR1 SGHTA and CDR2 FQGNSA come from the germline V gene. The CDR3 has 17 residues. The junction had 12 bases not matched to a gene; V was cut back by 5 bases and J by 2 bases. The entire variable domain, with the rest obtained from reference TRBV7-2 and TRBJ2-3, is as follows: GAGVSQSPSNKVTEKGKDVELRCDPISGHTALYWYRQSLGQGLEFLIYFQGNSAPDKSGLPSDRFSAERTGGSVSTLTIQRTQQEDSAVYLCASSPAGRGGTTDTQYFGPGTRLTVL.

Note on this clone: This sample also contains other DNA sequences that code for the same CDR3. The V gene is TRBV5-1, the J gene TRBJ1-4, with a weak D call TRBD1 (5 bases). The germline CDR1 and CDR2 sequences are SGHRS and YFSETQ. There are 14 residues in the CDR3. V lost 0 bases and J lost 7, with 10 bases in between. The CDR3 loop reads CASSLGGLGEKLFF. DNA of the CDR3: TGCGCCAGCAGCTTGGGGGGCTTGGGTGAAAAACTGTTTTTT.

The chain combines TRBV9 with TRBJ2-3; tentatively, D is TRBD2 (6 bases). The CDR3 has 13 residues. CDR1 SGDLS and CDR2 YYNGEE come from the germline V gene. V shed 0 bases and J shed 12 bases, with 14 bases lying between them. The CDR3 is CASSVEGLNPQYF. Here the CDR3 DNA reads TGTGCCAGCAGCGTAGAGGGACTCAACCCCCAGTATTTT.

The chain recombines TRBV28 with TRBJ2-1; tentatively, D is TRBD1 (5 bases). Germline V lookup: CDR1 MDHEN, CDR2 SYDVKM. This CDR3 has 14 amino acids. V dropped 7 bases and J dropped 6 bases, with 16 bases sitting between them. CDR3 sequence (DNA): TGTGCCAGCAAAAACGCCGTCCAGGGCAATGAGCAGTTCTTC. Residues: CASKNAVQGNEQFF.

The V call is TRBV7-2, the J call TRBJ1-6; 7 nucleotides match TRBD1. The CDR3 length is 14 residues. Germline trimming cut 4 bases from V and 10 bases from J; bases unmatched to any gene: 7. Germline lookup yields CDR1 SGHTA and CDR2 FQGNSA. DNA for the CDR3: TGTGCCAGCAGCTCTAGACAGGGTGCATCACCCCTCCACTTT. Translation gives CASSSRQGASPLHF.

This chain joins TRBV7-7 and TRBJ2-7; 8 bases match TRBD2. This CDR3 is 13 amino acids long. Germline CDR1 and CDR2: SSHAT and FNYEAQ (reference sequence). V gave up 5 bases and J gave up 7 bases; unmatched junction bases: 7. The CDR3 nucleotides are TGTGCCAGCAGCCGAAACCGGGAGGGTGAGCAGTACTTC. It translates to CASSRNREGEQYF.

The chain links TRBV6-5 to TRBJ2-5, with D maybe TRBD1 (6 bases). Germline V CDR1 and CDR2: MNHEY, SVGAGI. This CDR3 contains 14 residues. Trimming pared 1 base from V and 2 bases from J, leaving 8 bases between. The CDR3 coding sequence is TGTGCCAGCAGTTACTTAGGGGGACAAGAGACCCAGTACTTC. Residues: CASSYLGGQETQYF.

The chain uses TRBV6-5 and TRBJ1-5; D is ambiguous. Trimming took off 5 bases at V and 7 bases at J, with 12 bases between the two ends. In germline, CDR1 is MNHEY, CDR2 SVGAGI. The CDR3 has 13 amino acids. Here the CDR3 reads CASSGRPEQPQHF. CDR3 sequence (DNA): TGTGCCAGCAGTGGAAGACCGGAGCAGCCCCAGCATTTT.

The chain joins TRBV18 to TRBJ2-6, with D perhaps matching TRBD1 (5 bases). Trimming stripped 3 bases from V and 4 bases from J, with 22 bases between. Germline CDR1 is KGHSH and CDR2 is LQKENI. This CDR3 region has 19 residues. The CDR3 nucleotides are TGTGCCAGCTCACCCTTTCTTGAGACAGACATCTCCGGGGCCAACGTCCTGACTTTC. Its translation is CASSPFLETDISGANVLTF. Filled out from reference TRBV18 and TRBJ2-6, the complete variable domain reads NAGVMQNPRHLVRRRGQEARLRCSPMKGHSHVYWYRQLPEEGLKFMVYLQKENIIDESGMPKERFSAEFPKEGPSILRIQQVVRGDSAAYFCASSPFLETDISGANVLTFGAGSRLTVL.

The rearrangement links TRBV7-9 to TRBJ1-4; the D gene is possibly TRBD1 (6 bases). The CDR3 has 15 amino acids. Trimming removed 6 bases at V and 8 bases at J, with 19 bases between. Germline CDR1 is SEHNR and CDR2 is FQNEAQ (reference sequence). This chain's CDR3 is CASSQEGGLVEKLFF. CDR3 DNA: TGTGCCAGCAGTCAAGAGGGGGGACTAGTAGAAAAACTGTTTTTT.

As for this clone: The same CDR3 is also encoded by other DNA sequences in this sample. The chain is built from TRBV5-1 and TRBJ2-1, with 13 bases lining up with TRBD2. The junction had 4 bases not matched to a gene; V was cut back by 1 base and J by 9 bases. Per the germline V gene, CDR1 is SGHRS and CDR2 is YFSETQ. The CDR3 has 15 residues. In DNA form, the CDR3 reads TGCGCCAGCAGCTTGACTAGCGGGGGGGCGGGTGAGCAGTTCTTC. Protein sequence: CASSLTSGGAGEQFF.

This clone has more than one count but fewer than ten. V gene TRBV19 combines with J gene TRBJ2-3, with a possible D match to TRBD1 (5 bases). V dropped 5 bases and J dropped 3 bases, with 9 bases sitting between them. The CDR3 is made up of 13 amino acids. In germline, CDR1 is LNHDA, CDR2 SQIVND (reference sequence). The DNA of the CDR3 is TGTGCCAGTAGTGCCAGGACAACAGATACGCAGTATTTT. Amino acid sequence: CASSARTTDTQYF.

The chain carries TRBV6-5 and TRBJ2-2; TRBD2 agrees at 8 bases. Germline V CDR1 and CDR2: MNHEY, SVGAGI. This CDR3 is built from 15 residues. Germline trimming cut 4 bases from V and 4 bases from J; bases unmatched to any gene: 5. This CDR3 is CASSSPGLVTGELFF. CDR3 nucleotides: TGTGCCAGCAGTTCACCGGGACTAGTCACCGGGGAGCTGTTTTTT.

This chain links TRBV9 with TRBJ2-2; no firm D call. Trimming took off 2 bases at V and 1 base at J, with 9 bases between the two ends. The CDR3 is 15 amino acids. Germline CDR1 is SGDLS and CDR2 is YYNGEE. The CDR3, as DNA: TGTGCCAGCAGCGTGGTAGAGGTGAACACCGGGGAGCTGTTTTTT. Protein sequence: CASSVVEVNTGELFF.

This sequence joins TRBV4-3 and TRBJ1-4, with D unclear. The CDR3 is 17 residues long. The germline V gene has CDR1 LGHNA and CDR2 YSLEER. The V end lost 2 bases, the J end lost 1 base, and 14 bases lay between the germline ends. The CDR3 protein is CASSQSYTRVTNEKLFF. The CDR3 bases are TGCGCCAGCAGCCAATCTTACACGCGGGTAACTAATGAAAAACTGTTTTTT.

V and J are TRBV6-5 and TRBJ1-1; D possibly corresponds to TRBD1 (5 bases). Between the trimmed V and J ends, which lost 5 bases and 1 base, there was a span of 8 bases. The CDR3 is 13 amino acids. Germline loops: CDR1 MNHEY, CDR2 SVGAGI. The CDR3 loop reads CASSTTANTEAFF. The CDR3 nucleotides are TGTGCCAGCAGTACGACAGCGAACACTGAAGCTTTCTTT.

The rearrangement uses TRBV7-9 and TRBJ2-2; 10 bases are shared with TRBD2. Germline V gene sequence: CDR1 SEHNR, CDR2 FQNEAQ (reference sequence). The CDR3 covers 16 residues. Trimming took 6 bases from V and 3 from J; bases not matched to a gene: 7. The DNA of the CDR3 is TGTGCCAGCAGAACTCTAGCGGGGGCCCACACCGGGGAGCTGTTTTTT. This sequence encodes CASRTLAGAHTGELFF. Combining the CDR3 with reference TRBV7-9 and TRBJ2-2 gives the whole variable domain DTGVSQNPRHKITKRGQNVTFRCDPISEHNRLYWYRQTLGQGPEFLTYFQNEAQLEKSRLLSDRFSAERPKGSFSTLEIQRTEQGDSAMYLCASRTLAGAHTGELFFGEGSRLTVL.

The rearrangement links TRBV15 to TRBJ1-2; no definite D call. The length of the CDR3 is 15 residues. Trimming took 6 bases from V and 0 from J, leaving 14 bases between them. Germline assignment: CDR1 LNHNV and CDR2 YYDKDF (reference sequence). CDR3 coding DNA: TGTGCCACCAGGCCGAGAGCTACAGCTAACTATGGCTACACCTTC. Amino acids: CATRPRATANYGYTF.

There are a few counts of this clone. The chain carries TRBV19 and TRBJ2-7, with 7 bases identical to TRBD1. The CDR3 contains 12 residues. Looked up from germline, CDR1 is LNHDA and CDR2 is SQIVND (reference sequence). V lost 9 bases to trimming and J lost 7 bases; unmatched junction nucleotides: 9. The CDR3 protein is CASSGTAREQYF. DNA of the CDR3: TGTGCCAGCTCCGGGACAGCTAGGGAGCAGTACTTC.

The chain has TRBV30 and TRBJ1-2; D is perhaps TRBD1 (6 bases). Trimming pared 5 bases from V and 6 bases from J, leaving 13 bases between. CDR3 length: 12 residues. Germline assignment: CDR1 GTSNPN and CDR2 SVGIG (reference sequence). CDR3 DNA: TGTGCCTGGGCTACAGGGTATCATGGCTACACCTTC. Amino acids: CAWATGYHGYTF.